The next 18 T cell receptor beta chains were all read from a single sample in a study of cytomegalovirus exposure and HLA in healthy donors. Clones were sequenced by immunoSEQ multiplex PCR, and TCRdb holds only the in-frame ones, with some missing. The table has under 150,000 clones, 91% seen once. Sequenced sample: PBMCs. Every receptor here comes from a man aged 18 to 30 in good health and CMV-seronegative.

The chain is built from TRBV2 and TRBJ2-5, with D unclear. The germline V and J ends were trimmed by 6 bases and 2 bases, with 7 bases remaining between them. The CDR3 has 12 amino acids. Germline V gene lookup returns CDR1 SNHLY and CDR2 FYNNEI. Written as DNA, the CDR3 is TGTGCCAGCAGCGAATTACAAGAGACCCAGTACTTC. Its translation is CASSELQETQYF.

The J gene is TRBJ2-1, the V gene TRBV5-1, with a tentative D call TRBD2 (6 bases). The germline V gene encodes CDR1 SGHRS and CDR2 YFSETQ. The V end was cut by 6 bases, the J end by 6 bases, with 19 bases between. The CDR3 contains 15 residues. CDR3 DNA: TGCGCCAGCACCCAATTTCTAGCGAAGAGCAATGAGCAGTTCTTC. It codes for CASTQFLAKSNEQFF.

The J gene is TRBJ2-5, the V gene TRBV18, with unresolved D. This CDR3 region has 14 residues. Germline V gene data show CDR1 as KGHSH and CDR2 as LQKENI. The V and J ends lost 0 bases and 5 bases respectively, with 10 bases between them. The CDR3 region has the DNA TGTGCCAGCTCACCACCGAGCCTTGCGGAGACCCAGTACTTC. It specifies CASSPPSLAETQYF.

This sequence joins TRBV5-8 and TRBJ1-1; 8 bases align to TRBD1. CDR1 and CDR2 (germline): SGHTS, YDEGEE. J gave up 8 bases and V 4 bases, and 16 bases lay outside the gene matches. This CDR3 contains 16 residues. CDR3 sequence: CASSQWTGNFPREAFF. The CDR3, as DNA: TGTGCCAGCAGCCAGTGGACAGGGAATTTCCCTCGGGAAGCTTTCTTT.

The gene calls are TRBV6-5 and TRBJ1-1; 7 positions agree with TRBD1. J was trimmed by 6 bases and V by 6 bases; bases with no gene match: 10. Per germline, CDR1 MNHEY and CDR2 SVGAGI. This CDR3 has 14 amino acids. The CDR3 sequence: CASRSDRVSPEAFF. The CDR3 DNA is TGTGCCAGCAGGTCTGACAGGGTGAGTCCTGAAGCTTTCTTT.

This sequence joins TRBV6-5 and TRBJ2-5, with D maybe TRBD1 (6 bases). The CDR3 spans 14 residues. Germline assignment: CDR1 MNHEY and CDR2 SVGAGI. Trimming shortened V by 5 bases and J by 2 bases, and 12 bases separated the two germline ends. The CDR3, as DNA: TGTGCCAGCAGTCCACAGGGAAAGCAAGAGACCCAGTACTTC. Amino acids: CASSPQGKQETQYF.

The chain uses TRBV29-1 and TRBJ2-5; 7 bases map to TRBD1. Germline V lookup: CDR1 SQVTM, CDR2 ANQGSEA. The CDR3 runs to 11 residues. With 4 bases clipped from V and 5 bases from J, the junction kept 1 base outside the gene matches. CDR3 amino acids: CSVGQGETQYF. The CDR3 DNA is TGCAGCGTTGGACAGGGCGAGACCCAGTACTTC. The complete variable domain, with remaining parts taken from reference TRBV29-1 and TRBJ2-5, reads SAVISQKPSRDICQRGTSLTIQCQVDSQVTMMFWYRQQPGQSLTLIATANQGSEATYESGFVIDKFPISRPNLTFSTLTVSNMSPEDSSIYLCSVGQGETQYFGPGTRLLVL.

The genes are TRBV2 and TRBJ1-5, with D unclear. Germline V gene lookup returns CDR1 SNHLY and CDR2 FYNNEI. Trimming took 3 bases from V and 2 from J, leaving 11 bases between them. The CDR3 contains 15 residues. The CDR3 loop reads CASSDEALGNQPQHF. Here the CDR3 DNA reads TGTGCCAGCAGTGATGAAGCCTTAGGCAATCAGCCCCAGCATTTT.

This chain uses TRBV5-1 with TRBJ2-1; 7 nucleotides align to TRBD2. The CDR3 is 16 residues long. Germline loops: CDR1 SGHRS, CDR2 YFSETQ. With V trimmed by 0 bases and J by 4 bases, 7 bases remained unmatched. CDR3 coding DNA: TGCGCCAGCAGCTTGGCAGGACTAGTCGGGTACAATGAGCAGTTCTTC. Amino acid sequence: CASSLAGLVGYNEQFF.

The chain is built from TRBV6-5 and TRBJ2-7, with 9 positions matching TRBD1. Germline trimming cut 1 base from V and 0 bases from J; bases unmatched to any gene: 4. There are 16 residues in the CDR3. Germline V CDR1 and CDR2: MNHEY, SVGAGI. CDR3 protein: CASSYLTGGSSYEQYF. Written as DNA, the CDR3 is TGTGCCAGCAGTTACTTGACAGGGGGAAGCTCCTACGAGCAGTACTTC.

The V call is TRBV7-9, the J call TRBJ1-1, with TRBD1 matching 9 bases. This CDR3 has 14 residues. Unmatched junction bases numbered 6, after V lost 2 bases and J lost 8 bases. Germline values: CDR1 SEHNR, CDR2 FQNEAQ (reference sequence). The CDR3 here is CASSLRQGGLEAFF. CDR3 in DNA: TGTGCCAGCAGCTTAAGACAGGGGGGTTTGGAAGCTTTCTTT.

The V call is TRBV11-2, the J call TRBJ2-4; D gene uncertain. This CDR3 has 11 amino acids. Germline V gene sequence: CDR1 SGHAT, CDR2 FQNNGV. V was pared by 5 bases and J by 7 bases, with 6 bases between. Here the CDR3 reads CASSLENIQYF. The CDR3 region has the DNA TGTGCCAGCAGCCTTGAGAACATTCAGTACTTC.

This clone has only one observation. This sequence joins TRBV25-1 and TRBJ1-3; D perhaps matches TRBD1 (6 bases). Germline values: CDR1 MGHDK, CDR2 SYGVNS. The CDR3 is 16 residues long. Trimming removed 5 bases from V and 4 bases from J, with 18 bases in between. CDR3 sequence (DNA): TGTGCCAGCAGTCCCAGAACTGGGACACTAGGAAACACCATATATTTT. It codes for CASSPRTGTLGNTIYF.

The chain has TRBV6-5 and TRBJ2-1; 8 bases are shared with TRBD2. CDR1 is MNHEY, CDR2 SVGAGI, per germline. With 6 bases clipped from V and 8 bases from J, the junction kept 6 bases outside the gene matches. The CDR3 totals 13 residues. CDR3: CASRNGGAHEQFF. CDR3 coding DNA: TGTGCCAGCAGAAACGGGGGGGCCCATGAGCAGTTCTTC.

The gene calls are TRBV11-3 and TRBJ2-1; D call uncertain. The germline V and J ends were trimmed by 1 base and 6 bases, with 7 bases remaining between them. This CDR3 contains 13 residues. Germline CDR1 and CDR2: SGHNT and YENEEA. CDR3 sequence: CASSLAVGNEQFF. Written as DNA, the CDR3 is TGTGCCAGCAGCTTAGCAGTTGGCAATGAGCAGTTCTTC.

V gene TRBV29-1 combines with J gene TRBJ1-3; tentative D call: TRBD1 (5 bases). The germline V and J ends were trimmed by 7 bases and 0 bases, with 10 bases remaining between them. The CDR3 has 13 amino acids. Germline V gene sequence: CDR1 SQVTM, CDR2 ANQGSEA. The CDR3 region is CSALGGSGNTIYF. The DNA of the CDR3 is TGCAGCGCCCTGGGGGGCTCTGGAAACACCATATATTTT.

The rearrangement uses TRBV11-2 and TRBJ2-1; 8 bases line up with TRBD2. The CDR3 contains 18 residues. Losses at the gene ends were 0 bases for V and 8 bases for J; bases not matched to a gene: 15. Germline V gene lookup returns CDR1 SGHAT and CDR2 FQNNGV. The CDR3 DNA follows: TGTGCCAGCAGCTTAGACTTGGGGGGACTAGGGAGTTTCCATGAGCAGTTCTTC. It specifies CASSLDLGGLGSFHEQFF.

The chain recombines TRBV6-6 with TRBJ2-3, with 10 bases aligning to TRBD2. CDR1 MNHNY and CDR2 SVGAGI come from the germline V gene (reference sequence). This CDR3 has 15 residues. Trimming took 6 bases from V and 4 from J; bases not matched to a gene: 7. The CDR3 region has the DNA TGTGCCAGCAGCCGGAAAGCGGGAGGGGCAGATACGCAGTATTTT. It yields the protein CASSRKAGGADTQYF.